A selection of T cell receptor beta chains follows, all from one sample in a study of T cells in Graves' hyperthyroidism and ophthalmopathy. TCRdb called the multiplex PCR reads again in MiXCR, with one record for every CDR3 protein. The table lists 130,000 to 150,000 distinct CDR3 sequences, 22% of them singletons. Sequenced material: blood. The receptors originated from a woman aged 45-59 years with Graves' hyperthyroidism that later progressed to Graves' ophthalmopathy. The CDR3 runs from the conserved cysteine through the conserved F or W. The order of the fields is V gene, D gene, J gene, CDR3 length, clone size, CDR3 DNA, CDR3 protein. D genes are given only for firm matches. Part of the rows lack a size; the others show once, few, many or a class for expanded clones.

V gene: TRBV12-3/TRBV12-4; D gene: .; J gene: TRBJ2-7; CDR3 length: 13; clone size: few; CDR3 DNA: TGTGCCAGCAGGCGCCAACTTCAGGGGGAGCAGTACTTC; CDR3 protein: CASRRQLQGEQYF
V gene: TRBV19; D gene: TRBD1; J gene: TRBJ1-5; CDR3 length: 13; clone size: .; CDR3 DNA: TGTGCCAGTAGTCGGGACAGGGGTCAGCCCCAGCATTTT; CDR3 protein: CASSRDRGQPQHF
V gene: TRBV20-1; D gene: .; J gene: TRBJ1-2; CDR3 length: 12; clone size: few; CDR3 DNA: TGCAGTGCTAGACGGGACCTCGGAGGCTACACCTTC; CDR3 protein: CSARRDLGGYTF
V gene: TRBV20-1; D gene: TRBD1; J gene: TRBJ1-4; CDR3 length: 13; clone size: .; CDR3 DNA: TGCAGTGCCAGGACAGGATTTAATGAAAAACTGTTTTTT; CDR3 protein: CSARTGFNEKLFF
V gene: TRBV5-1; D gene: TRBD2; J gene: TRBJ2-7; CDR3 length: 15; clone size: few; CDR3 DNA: TGCGCCAGCTCCCCGGGGGGTGCCTTTAACTACGAGCAGTACTTC; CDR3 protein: CASSPGGAFNYEQYF
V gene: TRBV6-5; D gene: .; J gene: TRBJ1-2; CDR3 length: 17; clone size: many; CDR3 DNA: TGTGCCAGCAGTTACGGACCCTCCCCAGGCATGAGCTATGGCTACACCTTC; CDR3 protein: CASSYGPSPGMSYGYTF
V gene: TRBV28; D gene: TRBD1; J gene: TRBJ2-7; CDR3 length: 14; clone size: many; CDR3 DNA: TGTGCCAGCCACTCTCCAGGGGGATTGCGCGAGCAGTACTTC; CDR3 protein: CASHSPGGLREQYF
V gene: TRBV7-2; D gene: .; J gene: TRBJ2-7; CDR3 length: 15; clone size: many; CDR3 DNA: TGTGCCAGCAGCCTTCATAGCGGAGGCTCCTACGAGCAGTACTTC; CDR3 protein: CASSLHSGGSYEQYF
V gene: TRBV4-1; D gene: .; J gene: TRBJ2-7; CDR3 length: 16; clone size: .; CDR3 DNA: TGCGCCAGCAGCCAAGTCTTTGCAGGGAAGGGGTACGAGCAGTACTTC; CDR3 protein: CASSQVFAGKGYEQYF
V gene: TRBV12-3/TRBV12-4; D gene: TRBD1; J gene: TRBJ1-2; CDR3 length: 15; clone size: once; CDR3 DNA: TGTGCCAGCAGCAGTACACAGGGGACCAACTATGGCTACACCTTC; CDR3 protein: CASSSTQGTNYGYTF